What follows are 26 T cell receptor beta chains derived from one specimen sequenced in a study of human T cells and chemical hapten exposure. TCRdb redid the calling of the RACE reads with MiXCR, one entry per CDR3 protein. Of about 200,000 distinct CDR3 sequences in the sample, under 30% were seen once. Specified time point: patch test 3, about 24 weeks after DPC sensitization. Treatment reported: therapeutic diphenylcyclopropenone sensitization with weekly scalp DPC. The input for sequencing was whole blood, taken in connection with sensitization to the hapten diphenylcyclopropenone (DPC). All receptors derive from a woman aged 40-49 years with alopecia areata. Some clones in this sample may be carry-over from other donors' samples.

J is TRBJ1-5 and V is TRBV12-3 or TRBV12-4, with 10 nucleotides matching TRBD1. V gave up 4 bases and J gave up 7 bases; unmatched junction bases: 4. The CDR3 runs 14 residues. The CDR3 spells CASSSGTGVQPQHF. DNA of the CDR3: TGTGCCAGCAGTTCCGGGACAGGGGTCCAGCCCCAGCATTTT.

The chain has TRBV29-1 and TRBJ2-7; TRBD1 is a possible D gene (6 bases). This CDR3 region has 13 residues. V dropped 2 bases and J dropped 2 bases, with 10 bases sitting between them. CDR1 is SQVTM, CDR2 ANQGSEA, per germline. This CDR3 reads CSVEKAGAYEQYF. The CDR3 nucleotides read TGCAGCGTTGAAAAGGCAGGGGCCTACGAGCAGTACTTC.

The rearrangement uses TRBV11-2 and TRBJ2-1; 7 nucleotides line up with TRBD2. The CDR3 is 16 residues long. V shed 5 bases, J shed 4 bases, and the junction held 11 bases outside the gene matches. The germline V gene encodes CDR1 SGHAT and CDR2 FQNNGV. In DNA, the CDR3 is TGTGCCAGCAGCCGCAGAGGCAGCGGGGCGTACAATGAGCAGTTCTTC. Translation: CASSRRGSGAYNEQFF. The whole variable domain, remainder taken from reference TRBV11-2 and TRBJ2-1, is EAGVAQSPRYKIIEKRQSVAFWCNPISGHATLYWYQQILGQGPKLLIQFQNNGVVDDSQLPKDRFSAERLKGVDSTLKIQPAKLEDSAVYLCASSRRGSGAYNEQFFGPGTRLTVL.

This chain uses TRBV6-5 with TRBJ1-2; 9 nucleotides align to TRBD1. Trimming took 4 bases from V and 4 from J; bases not matched to a gene: 4. CDR3 size: 14 residues. CDR1 and CDR2 from the germline V gene are MNHEY and SVGAGI. CDR3 loop: CASSFLQGAYGYTF. The CDR3 nucleotides read TGTGCCAGCAGTTTCCTACAGGGGGCCTATGGCTACACCTTC.

The chain carries TRBV20-1 and TRBJ2-7; D is unclear. This CDR3 is built from 16 residues. V lost 0 bases and J lost 4, with 19 bases in between. Germline V gene data show CDR1 as DFQATT and CDR2 as SNEGSKA (reference sequence). The DNA of the CDR3 is TGCAGTGCTAGAGATTTGCCAGGAAGACCCGAGTACGAGCAGTACTTC. Encoded protein: CSARDLPGRPEYEQYF.

This clonotype was recorded at least ten times. The V and J genes are TRBV20-1 and TRBJ2-7, with 7 bases matching TRBD2. The CDR3 contains 14 residues. Germline V CDR1 and CDR2: DFQATT, SNEGSKA (reference sequence). Germline trimming cut 2 bases from V and 2 bases from J; bases unmatched to any gene: 6. The chain's CDR3 is CSARSREFTYEQYF. The CDR3 DNA sequence: TGCAGTGCTAGATCGCGGGAGTTTACCTACGAGCAGTACTTC.

This clonotype was detected only once. This sequence joins TRBV11-1 and TRBJ2-3, with D possibly being TRBD2 (6 bases). V was cut by 3 bases and J by 6 bases, with 13 bases left in between. There are 14 residues in the CDR3. Germline V lookup: CDR1 SGHAT, CDR2 FQDESV (reference sequence). The CDR3 region is CASSFRGRGDTQYF. The DNA of the CDR3 is TGTGCCAGCAGCTTCCGAGGCCGGGGGGATACGCAGTATTTT.

This clonotype was seen more than once but under ten times. The rearrangement joins TRBV15 to TRBJ1-2; perhaps TRBD1 as D (6 bases). The V gene lost 0 bases and the J gene lost 2 bases, with 13 bases spanning the gap. CDR1 is LNHNV, CDR2 YYDKDF, per germline (reference sequence). The CDR3 is 16 amino acids. The CDR3 DNA follows: TGTGCCACCAGCAGAGAACCCAGGGGATTCAACTATGGCTACACCTTC. Residues: CATSREPRGFNYGYTF.

This clonotype was seen more than once but under ten times. The V and J genes are TRBV7-2 and TRBJ2-6; D is uncertain. The germline V and J ends were trimmed by 6 bases and 0 bases, with 9 bases remaining between them. The CDR3 has 15 amino acids. In germline, CDR1 is SGHTA, CDR2 FQGNSA. The DNA for the CDR3 is TGTGCCAGCAGATTCGACCTCTCTGGGGCCAACGTCCTGACTTTC. Protein product: CASRFDLSGANVLTF.

This clonotype has only a few counts. The V call is TRBV29-1, the J call TRBJ2-7; tentative D call: TRBD2 (6 bases). The V gene lost 7 bases and the J gene lost 4 bases, with 11 bases spanning the gap. CDR1 and CDR2 (germline): SQVTM, ANQGSEA. This CDR3 spans 11 amino acids. The CDR3 coding sequence is TGCAGCGGGGGACGGGAGTACGAGCAGTACTTC. Protein: CSGGREYEQYF.

This clonotype has just a few counts. The CDR3 protein is CASSPPTWGTEAFF. The CDR3 DNA reads as TGTGCCAGCAGCCCACCCACTTGGGGCACTGAAGCTTTCTTT. The chain links TRBV7-2 to TRBJ1-1; D remains unclear. The CDR3 has 14 residues. Germline V gene lookup returns CDR1 SGHTA and CDR2 FQGNSA. The V and J ends lost 5 bases and 4 bases respectively, with 14 bases between them.

V gene TRBV21-1 combines with J gene TRBJ2-2; the table's D call TRBD1 went unverified against the DNA. TRBV21-1 is a pseudogene. The CDR3 is made up of 15 amino acids. CDR3 in DNA: TGTGCCAGCAGGATCCGGGACAGGGATACCGGGGAGCTGTTTTTT. Amino acid sequence: CASRIRDRDTGELFF.

This clonotype was counted between two and nine times. The chain is built from TRBV29-1 and TRBJ2-5; TRBD2 agrees at 8 bases. There are 15 residues in the CDR3. Germline V gives CDR1 SQVTM, CDR2 ANQGSEA. Unmatched junction bases numbered 7, after V lost 2 bases and J lost 2 bases. CDR3 bases: TGCAGCGTTGAAAGGGATAGCGGGATACAAGAGACCCAGTACTTC. Amino acids: CSVERDSGIQETQYF. Based on the CDR3 plus reference TRBV29-1 and TRBJ2-5, the full variable domain is SAVISQKPSRDICQRGTSLTIQCQVDSQVTMMFWYRQQPGQSLTLIATANQGSEATYESGFVIDKFPISRPNLTFSTLTVSNMSPEDSSIYLCSVERDSGIQETQYFGPGTRLLVL.

This clonotype was observed once. In DNA form, the CDR3 reads TGCAGTGCTCCCCTGGTCAGCACAGATACGCAGTATTTT. It is translated as CSAPLVSTDTQYF. The chain uses TRBV20-1 and TRBJ2-3; D gene unclear. Germline V lookup: CDR1 DFQATT, CDR2 SNEGSKA (reference sequence). V was trimmed by 5 bases and J by 0 bases, leaving 9 bases between them. The CDR3 is 13 residues long.

This clonotype was observed once. The chain links TRBV10-3 to TRBJ1-3; D ambiguous. The V and J ends lost 8 bases and 0 bases respectively, with 11 bases between them. The CDR3 totals 14 residues. Looked up from germline, CDR1 is ENHRY and CDR2 is SYGVKD. CDR3 DNA sequence: TGTGCCATCTTGGCAGTCGACTCTGGAAACACCATATATTTT. Protein sequence: CAILAVDSGNTIYF.

The rearrangement links TRBV28 to TRBJ2-1; 12 nucleotides match TRBD2. The germline V gene has CDR1 MDHEN and CDR2 SYDVKM. V was clipped by 2 bases and J by 7 bases; unmatched bases: 12. The CDR3 extends over 18 amino acids. The CDR3 region is CASSLKATGLAGKNEQFF. Written as DNA, the CDR3 is TGTGCCAGCAGTTTAAAGGCCACAGGACTAGCGGGAAAAAATGAGCAGTTCTTC.

This clonotype has a handful of counts. The J gene is TRBJ2-7, the V gene TRBV7-8; tentatively, D is TRBD2 (7 bases). Germline V lookup: CDR1 SGHVS, CDR2 FQNEAQ. V lost 4 bases, J lost 1 base, and 14 bases lay in between. This CDR3 region has 15 residues. The CDR3 reads CASSSIGGGSYEQYF. The CDR3 DNA follows: TGTGCCAGCAGCTCTATAGGGGGGGGGTCCTACGAGCAGTACTTC. Looking up the rest from reference TRBV7-8 and TRBJ2-7 gives the full variable domain: GAGVSQSPRYKVAKRGQDVALRCDPISGHVSLFWYQQALGQGPEFLTYFQNEAQLDKSGLPSDRFFAERPEGSVSTLKIQRTQQEDSAVYLCASSSIGGGSYEQYFGPGTRLTVT.

This chain uses TRBV5-1 with TRBJ1-2; no clear D. Germline CDR1 is SGHRS and CDR2 is YFSETQ. The CDR3 covers 12 residues. V gave up 2 bases and J gave up 6 bases, with 8 bases separating them. This CDR3 is CASSFAGDGYTF. For the CDR3, the DNA is TGCGCCAGCAGCTTCGCTGGAGATGGCTACACCTTC.

This clonotype appeared many times. V gene TRBV20-1 combines with J gene TRBJ2-1, with 7 bases identical to TRBD2. This CDR3 region has 15 residues. V lost 6 bases, J lost 4 bases, and 12 bases stayed unmatched. Per germline, CDR1 DFQATT and CDR2 SNEGSKA (reference sequence). The DNA of the CDR3 is TGCAGTGCGTCGGGTTATACGGGAGGATACAATGAGCAGTTCTTC. Its protein is CSASGYTGGYNEQFF.

This clonotype was counted a few times. The chain carries TRBV6-2 or TRBV6-3 and TRBJ2-2; D may be TRBD1 (6 bases). The V gene's germline CDR1 is MNHEY and CDR2 SVGEGT. V lost 3 bases to trimming and J lost 0 bases, with 11 bases between them. The CDR3 loop spans 16 amino acids. CDR3 amino acids: CASSYQGPANTGELFF. The CDR3 nucleotides are TGTGCCAGCAGTTATCAGGGGCCCGCGAACACCGGGGAGCTGTTTTTT.

The chain is built from TRBV28 and TRBJ2-7, with TRBD2 matching over 8 bases. The CDR3 totals 16 residues. Germline assignment: CDR1 MDHEN and CDR2 SYDVKM. With 3 bases clipped from V and 2 bases from J, the junction kept 9 bases outside the gene matches. CDR3 bases: TGTGCCAGCAGTTTCATCTCCGGGACTAGAACCTACGAGCAGTACTTC. Translated, it gives CASSFISGTRTYEQYF.

This clonotype occurred once. The V gene is TRBV5-1, the J gene TRBJ2-1; possible D gene TRBD2, 5 bases. This CDR3 is 15 amino acids long. V dropped 2 bases and J dropped 0 bases, with 9 bases sitting between them. CDR1 is SGHRS, CDR2 YFSETQ, per germline. The CDR3 DNA reads as TGCGCCAGCAGCTTCGAGGCGGGCTCCTACAATGAGCAGTTCTTC. As protein: CASSFEAGSYNEQFF.

The V and J genes are TRBV28 and TRBJ1-5; TRBD1 might be the D (6 bases). The CDR3 covers 15 residues. The V end lost 4 bases, the J end lost 4 bases, and 14 bases lay between the germline ends. Looked up from germline, CDR1 is MDHEN and CDR2 is SYDVKM. CDR3 loop: CASSSGAGWNQPQHF. The DNA for the CDR3 is TGTGCCAGCAGTTCGGGGGCGGGTTGGAATCAGCCCCAGCATTTT.

This rearrangement joins TRBV20-1 to TRBJ1-2, with 7 nucleotides matching TRBD1. V dropped 5 bases and J dropped 3; count of bases not matched to a gene: 15. Germline CDR1 reads DFQATT; CDR2 reads SNEGSKA (reference sequence). The CDR3 is 16 residues long. CDR3 residues: CSASPILGTGDYGYTF. CDR3 bases: TGCAGTGCTTCCCCGATCCTGGGAACAGGGGACTATGGCTACACCTTC.

This clonotype has just a few counts. CDR3 sequence reads: CSGTRGGNEQFF. The CDR3, as DNA: TGCAGCGGCACCAGGGGGGGAAATGAGCAGTTCTTC. The chain carries TRBV29-1 and TRBJ2-1, with D perhaps being TRBD1 or TRBD2 (7 bases each). The V gene lost 7 bases and the J gene lost 7 bases, with 14 bases spanning the gap. CDR1 is SQVTM, CDR2 ANQGSEA, per germline. The CDR3 contains 12 residues.

In its sample, this clonotype was seen many times. The chain carries TRBV24-1 and TRBJ2-1; no clear D gene. There are 13 residues in the CDR3. Trimming stripped 5 bases from V and 9 bases from J, with 13 bases between. The germline CDR1 and CDR2 sequences are KGHDR and SFDVKD. This chain's CDR3 is CATSANRWGEQFF. CDR3 sequence (DNA): TGTGCCACCAGTGCTAACCGGTGGGGTGAGCAGTTCTTC.